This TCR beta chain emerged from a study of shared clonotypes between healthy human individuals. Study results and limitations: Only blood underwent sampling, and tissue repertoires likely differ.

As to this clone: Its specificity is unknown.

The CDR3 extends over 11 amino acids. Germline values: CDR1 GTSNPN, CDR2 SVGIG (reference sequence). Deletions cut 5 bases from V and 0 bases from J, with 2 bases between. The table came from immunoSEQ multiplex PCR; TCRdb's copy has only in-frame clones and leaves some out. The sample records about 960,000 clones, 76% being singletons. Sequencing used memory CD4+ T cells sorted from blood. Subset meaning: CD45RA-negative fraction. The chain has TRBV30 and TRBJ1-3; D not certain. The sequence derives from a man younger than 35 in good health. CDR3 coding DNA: TGTGCCTGGGACTCTGGAAACACCATATATTTT. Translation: CAWDSGNTIYF.